A selection of T cell receptor beta chains follows, all from one sample in a study of read filtering for tumor transcriptome and immune sequencing. TCRdb independently ran MiXCR on the reads; one entry per CDR3 protein. The table records about 37,000 distinct CDR3 sequences, 12% of them present only once. Sequencing was performed on a population of CD138-negative cells sorted from bone marrow. Receptors originate from a donor over 35 with multiple myeloma. Each CDR3 is given with its conserved first and last residue. The order of the fields is CDR3 DNA, CDR3 protein, J gene, V gene, D gene, clone size. D genes are given only for firm matches. Part of the rows lack a size; the others show once, few, many or a class for expanded clones.

CDR3nt: TGTGCCAGCAGCCCCGCGGGAGGGGTGTACAATGAGCAGTTCTTC
CDR3aa: CASSPAGGVYNEQFF
j_gene: TRBJ2-1
v_gene: TRBV12-3/TRBV12-4
d_gene: TRBD2
abundance: -

CDR3nt: TGCAGTGCTTCTCGGACGCCAGATGGGACCCAGTACTTC
CDR3aa: CSASRTPDGTQYF
j_gene: TRBJ2-5
v_gene: TRBV20-1
d_gene: -
abundance: many

CDR3nt: TGCAGCGTTGAAAAAGCGAAGGGCACCGGGGAGCTGTTTTTT
CDR3aa: CSVEKAKGTGELFF
j_gene: TRBJ2-2
v_gene: TRBV29-1
d_gene: -
abundance: many

CDR3nt: TGTGCCAGCAGCACGGGCGGTAGCGTTGGTAACTATGGCTACACCTTC
CDR3aa: CASSTGGSVGNYGYTF
j_gene: TRBJ1-2
v_gene: TRBV28
d_gene: -
abundance: many

CDR3nt: TGTGCCAGCAGTTCGGGCACCGGGGAGCTGTTTTTT
CDR3aa: CASSSGTGELFF
j_gene: TRBJ2-2
v_gene: TRBV27
d_gene: -
abundance: many

CDR3nt: TGTGCCAGCAGCTCCCAGGGCGGTAACTATGGCTACACCTTC
CDR3aa: CASSSQGGNYGYTF
j_gene: TRBJ1-2
v_gene: TRBV7-9
d_gene: -
abundance: many

CDR3nt: TGTGCCAGCTCACCAGGACTAGCGGGGGGCTCCTACAATGAGCAGTTCTTC
CDR3aa: CASSPGLAGGSYNEQFF
j_gene: TRBJ2-1
v_gene: TRBV18
d_gene: TRBD2
abundance: many

CDR3nt: TGTGCCAGCATTTGGGCGGCGGGCCAGGTGGATACGCAGTATTTT
CDR3aa: CASIWAAGQVDTQYF
j_gene: TRBJ2-3
v_gene: TRBV6-1
d_gene: -
abundance: many

CDR3nt: TGTGCCAGCAGCTCACGATTGGGAGGAACTGAAGCTTTCTTT
CDR3aa: CASSSRLGGTEAFF
j_gene: TRBJ1-1
v_gene: TRBV7-9
d_gene: -
abundance: many

CDR3nt: TGTGCCAGTAGTGCCGGGACAGGGGGCTTTGTTGAAGCTTTCTTT
CDR3aa: CASSAGTGGFVEAFF
j_gene: TRBJ1-1
v_gene: TRBV19
d_gene: TRBD1
abundance: few

CDR3nt: TGTGCCACCTACCCTCCATGGACAGGGTTGAGGATGAACACTGAAGCTTTCTTT
CDR3aa: CATYPPWTGLRMNTEAFF
j_gene: TRBJ1-1
v_gene: TRBV21-1
d_gene: -
abundance: few

CDR3nt: TGTGCCAGCAGCCTGGGACTAGCAAATGAGCAGTTCTTC
CDR3aa: CASSLGLANEQFF
j_gene: TRBJ2-1
v_gene: TRBV5-6
d_gene: TRBD2
abundance: many

CDR3nt: TGTGCCAGCAGCTTAGTGCGGGGGGGGAGGGATGAGCAGTTCTTC
CDR3aa: CASSLVRGGRDEQFF
j_gene: TRBJ2-1
v_gene: TRBV7-8
d_gene: TRBD2
abundance: many

CDR3nt: TGTGCCAGCAGCTTAAATCAAGCGGGGCCGAGCACTGAAGCTTTCTTT
CDR3aa: CASSLNQAGPSTEAFF
j_gene: TRBJ1-1
v_gene: TRBV7-3
d_gene: -
abundance: many

CDR3nt: TGCGCCAGCAGCCGGGGGACCACGTACGAGCAGTACTTC
CDR3aa: CASSRGTTYEQYF
j_gene: TRBJ2-7
v_gene: TRBV4-1
d_gene: -
abundance: many

CDR3nt: TGTGCCAGCAGCTTGGTAGGACGGAGCACAGATACGCAGTATTTT
CDR3aa: CASSLVGRSTDTQYF
j_gene: TRBJ2-3
v_gene: TRBV5-8
d_gene: -
abundance: few

CDR3nt: TGCAGCGTTGATCGGGGGAGCTTTGACAATGAGCAGTTCTTC
CDR3aa: CSVDRGSFDNEQFF
j_gene: TRBJ2-1
v_gene: TRBV29-1
d_gene: -
abundance: many

CDR3nt: TGCGCCAGCAGCTTGGTTTTCGGGACACGGGTTGGAGAGCAGTACTTC
CDR3aa: CASSLVFGTRVGEQYF
j_gene: TRBJ2-7
v_gene: TRBV5-1
d_gene: -
abundance: few

CDR3nt: TGCAGTGCTAGAGCGGGACGGATGAACACTGAAGCTTTCTTT
CDR3aa: CSARAGRMNTEAFF
j_gene: TRBJ1-1
v_gene: TRBV20-1
d_gene: -
abundance: many

CDR3nt: TGTGCCAGCAGCCATTCTGACCTGGGCGGGGAGACCCAGTACTTC
CDR3aa: CASSHSDLGGETQYF
j_gene: TRBJ2-5
v_gene: TRBV3-1
d_gene: -
abundance: -

CDR3nt: TGTGCCAGCAGACCCGACAGGGAATACGAGCAGTACTTC
CDR3aa: CASRPDREYEQYF
j_gene: TRBJ2-7
v_gene: TRBV28
d_gene: TRBD1
abundance: many

CDR3nt: TGTGCCTGGACCTCAGTGGGGGGGCCCGAAGAGACCCAGTACTTC
CDR3aa: CAWTSVGGPEETQYF
j_gene: TRBJ2-5
v_gene: TRBV30
d_gene: -
abundance: many

CDR3nt: TGTGCCAGCAGTCGCAGGGGCGGCGTACTGCCCCAGCATTTT
CDR3aa: CASSRRGGVLPQHF
j_gene: TRBJ1-5
v_gene: TRBV28
d_gene: -
abundance: -

CDR3nt: TGTGCCAGCTCGAAAGCGGGGGTCTCCTACGAGCAGTACTTC
CDR3aa: CASSKAGVSYEQYF
j_gene: TRBJ2-7
v_gene: TRBV27
d_gene: TRBD2
abundance: many

CDR3nt: TGTGCCAGCAGTCCACTCGAGACGGAAGGGCCCGGAGATACGCAGTATTTT
CDR3aa: CASSPLETEGPGDTQYF
j_gene: TRBJ2-3
v_gene: TRBV27
d_gene: -
abundance: many

CDR3nt: TGTGCCAGCAGTTTAGGGGGGCGCGTCCTGACTTTC
CDR3aa: CASSLGGRVLTF
j_gene: TRBJ2-6
v_gene: TRBV28
d_gene: -
abundance: -

CDR3nt: TGCGCCAGCAGCTTGGGGGGCATTCATAATTCACCCCTCCACTTT
CDR3aa: CASSLGGIHNSPLHF
j_gene: TRBJ1-6
v_gene: TRBV5-1
d_gene: -
abundance: many

CDR3nt: TGTGCCACCAGTGATAGTCAGGACCTCACAGATACGCAGTATTTT
CDR3aa: CATSDSQDLTDTQYF
j_gene: TRBJ2-3
v_gene: TRBV24-1
d_gene: -
abundance: -

CDR3nt: TGTGCCAGCAGCCACCTGGGAGAGACCCAGTACTTC
CDR3aa: CASSHLGETQYF
j_gene: TRBJ2-5
v_gene: TRBV3-1
d_gene: -
abundance: -

CDR3nt: TGCAGTGGAGGGAGCTATGGCTACACCTTC
CDR3aa: CSGGSYGYTF
j_gene: TRBJ1-2
v_gene: TRBV20-1
d_gene: -
abundance: many

CDR3nt: TGTGCCAGCAGCTTGGGGACAGCCAGTGAGCAGTTCTTC
CDR3aa: CASSLGTASEQFF
j_gene: TRBJ2-1
v_gene: TRBV5-5
d_gene: -
abundance: many

CDR3nt: TGCAGTGCACCCAGGGTGAGGAACACTGAAGCTTTCTTT
CDR3aa: CSAPRVRNTEAFF
j_gene: TRBJ1-1
v_gene: TRBV20-1
d_gene: -
abundance: many

CDR3nt: TGTGCCAGCAGCGCTACAGGGGGCGCCCCCAATGAGCAGTTCTTC
CDR3aa: CASSATGGAPNEQFF
j_gene: TRBJ2-1
v_gene: TRBV7-3
d_gene: TRBD1
abundance: many

CDR3nt: TGTGCCAGCAGCCGGACAGGGGGGAATCAGCCCCAGCATTTT
CDR3aa: CASSRTGGNQPQHF
j_gene: TRBJ1-5
v_gene: TRBV12-3/TRBV12-4
d_gene: TRBD1
abundance: many

CDR3nt: TGTGCCAGCCCTGGGGGGAGGACAGGGGCTACTGAAGCTTTCTTT
CDR3aa: CASPGGRTGATEAFF
j_gene: TRBJ1-1
v_gene: TRBV7-8
d_gene: TRBD1
abundance: many

CDR3nt: TGCAGTGCTAGACCCTACTTAGGCGGGGGGAGAGAGACCCAGTACTTC
CDR3aa: CSARPYLGGGRETQYF
j_gene: TRBJ2-5
v_gene: TRBV20-1
d_gene: TRBD2
abundance: many